The 30 T cell receptor beta chains in this list originate from one sample, sequenced in a study of blood T cell repertoires in COVID-19. Libraries were prepared by immunoSEQ multiplex PCR; TCRdb keeps only in-frame clonotypes and omits some of them. The sample contains under 250,000 clones, about 83% of which appear only once. Sequenced sample: PBMCs or T cells enriched from blood (not recorded which). The receptors shown here come from a middle-aged woman who had been exposed to COVID-19.

The V gene is TRBV28, the J gene TRBJ2-7; D gene ambiguous. This CDR3 spans 11 amino acids. CDR1 is MDHEN and CDR2 is SYDVKM in the germline V gene. V lost 2 bases and J lost 5, with 4 bases in between. CDR3 loop: CASSLDNEQYF. CDR3 in DNA: TGTGCCAGCAGTTTAGACAACGAGCAGTACTTC.

The chain couples TRBV2 to TRBJ2-1, with TRBD1 matching 8 bases. V lost 4 bases and J lost 9; bases outside the gene matches: 5. Germline values: CDR1 SNHLY, CDR2 FYNNEI. The CDR3 has 13 amino acids. CDR3 sequence: CASSGQGAGEQFF. CDR3 in DNA: TGTGCCAGCAGTGGCCAGGGGGCGGGTGAGCAGTTCTTC.

This chain joins TRBV10-3 and TRBJ2-7; 9 bases match TRBD1. Trimming cost V 10 bases and J 2 bases; bases outside gene matches: 6. The CDR3 runs 13 residues. Germline V gene data show CDR1 as ENHRY and CDR2 as SYGVKD. CDR3: CATRGQGPYEQYF. Here the CDR3 DNA reads TGTGCCACCAGGGGACAGGGCCCCTACGAGCAGTACTTC.

The chain uses TRBV18 and TRBJ2-3; possible D gene TRBD1, 5 bases. This CDR3 is built from 14 residues. Germline CDR1 is KGHSH and CDR2 is LQKENI. Trimming stripped 4 bases from V and 1 base from J, with 9 bases between. CDR3 DNA sequence: TGTGCCAGCTCACAGGGGCAAGGCACAGATACGCAGTATTTT. It encodes CASSQGQGTDTQYF.

This chain joins TRBV7-9 and TRBJ2-3; 11 bases are a match to TRBD2. CDR3 size: 17 residues. The J segment lost 4 bases and the V segment lost 5 bases, leaving 11 bases of the junction unmatched. Germline loops: CDR1 SEHNR, CDR2 FQNEAQ (reference sequence). CDR3 nucleotide sequence: TGTGCCAGCAGCCCGGGGACTAGCGGTAGGGAGGCAGATACGCAGTATTTT. Its translation is CASSPGTSGREADTQYF.

This clone showed up just a few times. The CDR3 loop is CASSLETGGGSPLHF. CDR3 sequence (DNA): TGTGCCAGCAGCTTAGAGACAGGGGGAGGCTCACCCCTCCACTTT. V and J are TRBV7-6 and TRBJ1-6; 9 bases align to TRBD1. Germline V gene data show CDR1 as SGHVS and CDR2 as FNYEAQ. With 1 base clipped from V and 10 bases from J, the junction kept 5 bases outside the gene matches. The CDR3 spans 15 residues. The entire variable domain, with the rest obtained from reference TRBV7-6 and TRBJ1-6, is as follows: GAGVSQSPRYKVTKRGQDVALRCDPISGHVSLYWYRQALGQGPEFLTYFNYEAQQDKSGLPNDRFSAERPEGSISTLTIQRTEQRDSAMYRCASSLETGGGSPLHFGNGTRLTVT.

The chain links TRBV19 to TRBJ2-1; no definite D call. The CDR3 is 15 amino acids. Trimming took off 1 base at V and 0 bases at J, with 7 bases between the two ends. From germline, CDR1 is LNHDA and CDR2 SQIVND (reference sequence). This chain's CDR3 is CASSIGFSSYNEQFF. In nucleotides, the CDR3 is TGTGCCAGTAGTATAGGATTCAGCTCCTACAATGAGCAGTTCTTC. Variable domain in full (rest from reference TRBV19 and TRBJ2-1): DGGITQSPKYLFRKEGQNVTLSCEQNLNHDAMYWYRQDPGQGLRLIYYSQIVNDFQKGDIAEGYSVSREKKESFPLTVTSAQKNPTAFYLCASSIGFSSYNEQFFGPGTRLTVL.

This clone was detected only a few times. The chain has TRBV28 and TRBJ1-3; 7 bases are shared with TRBD1. J gave up 0 bases and V 4 bases, and 12 bases lay outside the gene matches. CDR3 length: 18 amino acids. The germline CDR1 and CDR2 sequences are MDHEN and SYDVKM. Here the CDR3 reads CASSYTGVLPISGNTIYF. CDR3 in DNA: TGTGCCAGCAGTTATACAGGGGTCCTCCCGATCTCTGGAAACACCATATATTTT.

J is TRBJ2-3 and V is TRBV5-8, with TRBD1 identical over 10 bases. With V trimmed by 0 bases and J by 6 bases, 7 bases remained unmatched. The CDR3 length is 16 residues. The germline gives CDR1 SGHTS, CDR2 YDEGEE. CDR3 coding DNA: TGTGCCAGCAGCTTGGAAGGGGGGACAGGGGCGGATACGCAGTATTTT. Translated: CASSLEGGTGADTQYF.

As for this clone: Its ends do not fully match the called genes, so a read error is possible. This rearrangement joins TRBV7-7 to TRBJ2-1, with 8 bases identical to TRBD1. The CDR3 has 15 residues. Germline V gives CDR1 SSHAT, CDR2 FNYEAQ (reference sequence). DNA for the CDR3: TGTGCTAGCAGCGCCGGGACAGGTAGCTACAATGAGCAGTTCTTC. It codes for CASSAGTGSYNEQFF.

The chain has TRBV7-2 and TRBJ2-5; 8 bases align to TRBD1. This CDR3 is built from 15 residues. The germline gives CDR1 SGHTA, CDR2 FQGNSA. V shed 5 bases, J shed 4 bases, and the junction held 9 bases outside the gene matches. In DNA form, the CDR3 reads TGTGCCAGCAGCCTCCGGACAGGGCGGACAGAGACCCAGTACTTC. Its translation: CASSLRTGRTETQYF.

The chain uses TRBV4-3 and TRBJ1-4; TRBD1 matches 7 bases. The CDR3 is 15 amino acids. V trimming: 3 bases; J trimming: 4 bases; junction bases outside the gene matches: 5. In germline, CDR1 is LGHNA, CDR2 YSLEER. The CDR3 is CASSHPGDSNEKLFF. The DNA of the CDR3 is TGCGCCAGCAGCCACCCCGGGGACAGTAATGAAAAACTGTTTTTT.

The chain recombines TRBV7-2 with TRBJ1-4, with no clear D. CDR3 length: 14 residues. CDR1 is SGHTA and CDR2 is FQGNSA in the germline V gene. The ends were cut back, 5 bases at V and 4 bases at J, with 11 bases in the middle. The CDR3, as DNA: TGTGCCAGCAGCCAACCTAGTGATAATGAAAAACTGTTTTTT. Amino acids: CASSQPSDNEKLFF.

The chain recombines TRBV5-8 with TRBJ2-7; 7 bases line up with TRBD1. Germline V gene data show CDR1 as SGHTS and CDR2 as YDEGEE. This CDR3 is built from 15 residues. With 0 bases clipped from V and 0 bases from J, the junction kept 3 bases outside the gene matches. CDR3 amino acids: CASSLGAGGSYEQYF. The CDR3 DNA sequence: TGTGCCAGCAGCTTGGGCGCAGGGGGCTCCTACGAGCAGTACTTC. The full variable domain, in which reference TRBV5-8 and TRBJ2-7 provide the parts outside the CDR3, is EAGVTQSPTHLIKTRGQQATLRCSPISGHTSVYWYQQALGLGLQFLLWYDEGEERNRGNFPPRFSGRQFPNYSSELNVNALELEDSALYLCASSLGAGGSYEQYFGPGTRLTVT.

V usage is TRBV28 and J usage is TRBJ2-1, with D tentatively TRBD1 (8 bases). This CDR3 is 16 amino acids long. Trimming removed 5 bases from V and 6 bases from J, with 20 bases in between. Germline V lookup: CDR1 MDHEN, CDR2 SYDVKM. Here the CDR3 reads CASSTPTGGVGNEQFF. The CDR3 DNA reads TGTGCCAGCAGTACCCCCACAGGGGGGGTGGGCAATGAGCAGTTCTTC.

The V gene is TRBV7-9, the J gene TRBJ2-1; 9 nucleotides line up with TRBD1. The CDR3 loop spans 15 amino acids. The V gene end was trimmed by 5 bases and the J gene end by 1 base; junction bases not matched to a gene: 3. CDR1 and CDR2 (germline): SEHNR, FQNEAQ (reference sequence). The CDR3 bases are TGTGCCAGCAGCCGGGGACAGGGATCCTACAATGAGCAGTTCTTC. Residues: CASSRGQGSYNEQFF.

The chain uses TRBV6-2 or TRBV6-3 and TRBJ2-1; 7 positions match TRBD2. CDR1 is MNHEY, CDR2 SVGEGT, per germline. The V and J ends lost 2 bases and 7 bases, in that order; junction bases with no gene match: 11. This CDR3 is 16 amino acids long. CDR3 DNA sequence: TGTGCCAGCAGTTACCCCTTTCCGGGGGGTAGGAATGAGCAGTTCTTC. Translating gives CASSYPFPGGRNEQFF.

The chain carries TRBV18 and TRBJ2-7; 8 nucleotides match TRBD1. The V gene end was trimmed by 3 bases and the J gene end by 6 bases; junction bases not matched to a gene: 7. The CDR3 loop spans 14 amino acids. Germline V CDR1 and CDR2: KGHSH, LQKENI. CDR3 protein: CASSPLDRGGEQYF. In nucleotides, the CDR3 is TGTGCCAGCTCACCTCTAGACAGGGGTGGCGAGCAGTACTTC.

The chain uses TRBV29-1 and TRBJ1-2, with 7 bases matching TRBD1. CDR3 length: 13 residues. With 7 bases clipped from V and 4 bases from J, the junction kept 9 bases outside the gene matches. The V gene's germline CDR1 is SQVTM and CDR2 ANQGSEA. For the CDR3, the DNA is TGCAGCGCCCGGGACAGCTCAGGCTATGGCTACACCTTC. It specifies CSARDSSGYGYTF.

This chain's CDR3 is CASSSGQNYGYTF. The CDR3 DNA is TGTGCCAGCAGCTCCGGACAGAACTATGGCTACACCTTC. V gene TRBV7-3 combines with J gene TRBJ1-2, with D perhaps matching TRBD1 (6 bases). The CDR3 is 13 residues long. The ends were cut back, 4 bases at V and 2 bases at J, with 8 bases in the middle. CDR1 and CDR2 from the germline V gene are SGHTA and FQGTGA.

In this sample, this clone turned up once. The rearrangement uses TRBV19 and TRBJ1-2; a possible D gene is TRBD1 (5 bases). V lost 7 bases, J lost 4 bases, and 16 bases lay in between. The germline V gene encodes CDR1 LNHDA and CDR2 SQIVND (reference sequence). The CDR3 is 14 residues long. Here the CDR3 DNA reads TGTGCCAGTACCCAAGGGAGGGGTGCCTATGGCTACACCTTC. As protein: CASTQGRGAYGYTF.

This chain joins TRBV29-1 and TRBJ2-2; 9 nucleotides line up with TRBD1. From germline, CDR1 is SQVTM and CDR2 ANQGSEA. The length of the CDR3 is 15 residues. V was pared by 4 bases and J by 5 bases, with 8 bases of the junction left unmatched. The CDR3 DNA is TGCAGCGTTGGGGGACAGGGCGGAAAGACCGGGGAGCTGTTTTTT. Protein: CSVGGQGGKTGELFF.

The chain recombines TRBV29-1 with TRBJ1-1; weak D call: TRBD1 (5 bases). The germline gives CDR1 SQVTM, CDR2 ANQGSEA. This CDR3 region has 14 residues. Between the trimmed V and J ends, which lost 5 bases and 4 bases, there was a span of 17 bases. CDR3 amino acids: CSVFGQGWSTEAFF. The CDR3 DNA reads TGCAGCGTTTTTGGTCAGGGTTGGAGCACTGAAGCTTTCTTT.

Points on this clone: At one end, the junction sequence differs from germline, possibly due to a read error. The CDR3 here is CAISESSGNRSW. CDR3 DNA sequence: TGTGCCATCAGTGAGTCTAGCGGGAACCGCTCGTGG. V usage is TRBV10-3 and J usage is TRBJ2-7, with 8 bases that match TRBD2. The germline gives CDR1 ENHRY, CDR2 SYGVKD. This CDR3 comprises 12 residues.

This clone has just one count. V gene TRBV5-1 combines with J gene TRBJ1-2; 9 nucleotides line up with TRBD1. CDR3 length: 16 amino acids. Germline V gene data show CDR1 as SGHRS and CDR2 as YFSETQ. V was pared by 0 bases and J by 4 bases, with 7 bases of the junction left unmatched. In DNA form, the CDR3 reads TGCGCCAGCAGCTTGGCCGGGGGACAGGGTGTCTATGGCTACACCTTC. Translated: CASSLAGGQGVYGYTF.

This rearrangement joins TRBV23-1 to TRBJ2-7; 7 bases are shared with TRBD1. TRBV23-1 falls under the ORF class, with uncertain function. Germline trimming cut 3 bases from V and 2 bases from J; bases unmatched to any gene: 7. This CDR3 has 15 residues. CDR3 amino acids: CASSHQPGQTYEQYF. DNA for the CDR3: TGCGCCAGCAGTCACCAACCGGGACAGACCTACGAGCAGTACTTC.

This chain joins TRBV6-5 and TRBJ1-1; D ambiguous. This CDR3 has 13 amino acids. With 1 base removed from V and 5 bases from J, the gap between germline ends came to 8 bases. CDR1 is MNHEY and CDR2 is SVGAGI in the germline V gene. CDR3 DNA: TGTGCCAGCAGTTACTTTCGGGAGACTGAAGCTTTCTTT. As protein: CASSYFRETEAFF.

The chain is built from TRBV28 and TRBJ1-1, with a weak D call TRBD1 (5 bases). CDR1 and CDR2 from the germline V gene are MDHEN and SYDVKM. The CDR3 is 15 amino acids. V lost 2 bases, J lost 4 bases, and 14 bases lay in between. The CDR3 DNA reads as TGTGCCAGCAGTTTAATATTTGCGGGGGGCACTGAAGCTTTCTTT. The encoded protein is CASSLIFAGGTEAFF.

The gene calls are TRBV6-5 and TRBJ2-3; 14 nucleotides line up with TRBD2. J lost 5 bases, V lost 6 bases, and 4 bases had no gene match. This CDR3 spans 15 amino acids. CDR1 MNHEY and CDR2 SVGAGI come from the germline V gene. The CDR3 here is CASSPGLAGGDTQYF. In DNA, the CDR3 is TGTGCCAGCAGCCCCGGACTAGCGGGGGGAGATACGCAGTATTTT.

This chain connects TRBV2 to TRBJ2-7; TRBD1 matches 11 bases. J was trimmed by 4 bases and V by 6 bases; bases with no gene match: 8. Germline V gives CDR1 SNHLY, CDR2 FYNNEI. The CDR3 is 15 amino acids. DNA of the CDR3: TGTGCCAGCAGAGAATGGACAGGGGGCGGATACGAGCAGTACTTC. Its translation: CASREWTGGGYEQYF. Based on the CDR3 plus reference TRBV2 and TRBJ2-7, the full variable domain is EPEVTQTPSHQVTQMGQEVILRCVPISNHLYFYWYRQILGQKVEFLVSFYNNEISEKSEIFDDQFSVERPDGSNFTLKIRSTKLEDSAMYFCASREWTGGGYEQYFGPGTRLTVT.